The present T cell receptor beta chain was sequenced within a study of blood T cell repertoires in COVID-19. Looked up from germline, CDR1 is SGHNT and CDR2 is YENEEA. This CDR3 has 14 residues. V was shortened by 5 bases and J by 6 bases, with 17 bases between the two germline ends. The method was immunoSEQ multiplex PCR; TCRdb's version includes in-frame clones alone and lacks a portion of them. The data contain fewer than 350,000 clones, roughly 85% of them singletons. The chain employs TRBV11-3 and TRBJ2-7; D is possibly TRBD1 (5 bases). Material: peripheral blood. The TCR originated in a human donor in a cohort sampled during active COVID-19. The CDR3 loop is CASSPLGREGEQYF. The CDR3 bases are TGTGCCAGCAGCCCCCTGGGCAGGGAAGGCGAGCAGTACTTC.